This is a list of T cell receptor beta chains from one sample in a study of shared clonotypes between healthy human individuals. Libraries were prepared by immunoSEQ multiplex PCR; TCRdb keeps only in-frame clonotypes and omits some of them. Altogether 450,000 to 500,000 clones are present, around 80% being singletons, with the ten largest covering about 12%. The sample consisted of PBMCs. The receptors here all came from a woman in her forties in good health. Some clones in this sample may be carry-over from other donors' samples. CDR3s include the opening cysteine and the closing phenylalanine or tryptophan. D genes are given only for firm matches. Not every row has a clone size; where given, it reads once, few, many or a size class.

V	J	D	size	DNA	CDR3
TRBV5-1	TRBJ2-7	-	-	TGCGCCAGCAGCCCGTGGCAGGGTTACGAGCAGTACTTC	CASSPWQGYEQYF
TRBV29-1	TRBJ2-6	-	-	TGCAGCGTTGAAGATCGGCGACTCTCTGGGGCCAACGTCCTGACTTTC	CSVEDRRLSGANVLTF
TRBV30	TRBJ1-3	TRBD1	-	TGTGCCTGGAGTACTGGGACAGCTGGAAACACCATATATTTT	CAWSTGTAGNTIYF
TRBV20-1	TRBJ2-5	TRBD1	-	TGCAGTGCTTACAGGGGAGAGACCCAGTACTTC	CSAYRGETQYF
TRBV28	TRBJ1-1	-	-	TGTGCCAGCAGCCCAGGGGTTTTGACTGAAGCTTTCTTT	CASSPGVLTEAFF
TRBV30	TRBJ1-1	-	many	TGTGCCTGGAAAGCGGGACATAGGAACACTGAAGCTTTCTTT	CAWKAGHRNTEAFF
TRBV5-6	TRBJ2-2	-	-	TGTGCCAGCAGCTTTTTAAGCGCCGGGGAGCTGTTTTTT	CASSFLSAGELFF
TRBV7-9	TRBJ2-7	-	-	TGTGCCAGCAGCTTACACGACAGCCTCGAGCAGTACTTC	CASSLHDSLEQYF
TRBV5-8	TRBJ1-4	-	-	TGTGCCAGCAGCTTGGGCCGGACTAATGAAAAACTGTTTTTT	CASSLGRTNEKLFF
TRBV15	TRBJ2-5	TRBD1	-	TGTGCCACCAGCAGGTCCAAGACAGGGCTAGGAGAGACCCAGTACTTC	CATSRSKTGLGETQYF
TRBV2	TRBJ2-2	TRBD1	-	TGTGCCGGGAGACAGGGAAGGACCGGGGAGCTGTTTTTT	CAGRQGRTGELFF
TRBV4-1	TRBJ1-4	TRBD1	-	TGCGCCAGCAGCCGAGCCGGGACAGGGTATGAAAAACTGTTTTTT	CASSRAGTGYEKLFF
TRBV19	TRBJ1-5	-	-	TGTGCCAGTACCCCGGGGGGGGGCGGTCAGCCCCAGCATTTT	CASTPGGGGQPQHF
TRBV6-5	TRBJ2-7	TRBD1	-	TGTGCCAGCAGTTCCCCGGGAGGGACAGGGGCCGGCGAGCAGTACTTC	CASSSPGGTGAGEQYF
TRBV28	TRBJ1-5	-	-	TGTGCCAGCAACCTCCGGGCAGTCATATATCAGCCCCAGCATTTT	CASNLRAVIYQPQHF
TRBV29-1	TRBJ2-7	TRBD1	-	TGCAGCGCGGGACAGGGGAGGAACGAGCAGTACTTC	CSAGQGRNEQYF
TRBV5-4	TRBJ1-1	-	-	TGTGCCAGCAGCTTAGGGGCCGGCAGGGGAAACACTGAAACTTTCTTT	CASSLGAGRGNTETFF
TRBV15	TRBJ2-7	-	few	TGTGCCACCAGCAGAGATCGAGGGGCTGCCTACGAGCAGTACTTC	CATSRDRGAAYEQYF
TRBV5-8	TRBJ1-5	-	-	TGTGCCAGCAGCCTGGGGTCAGGTTTTCAGCCCCAGCATTTT	CASSLGSGFQPQHF
TRBV5-1	TRBJ2-7	-	-	TGCGCCAGCAGCTTGGTCCCAGCCTACGAGCAGTACTTC	CASSLVPAYEQYF
TRBV30	TRBJ1-2	TRBD1	-	TGTGCCTGGAGTGTAATGAGGACAGGGAACTATGGCTACACCTTC	CAWSVMRTGNYGYTF
TRBV7-2	TRBJ2-7	-	-	TGTGCCAGCAGCTTTAGGGGATTCTACGAGCAGTACTTC	CASSFRGFYEQYF
TRBV28	TRBJ1-1	-	-	TGTGCCAGCAGCGAGCCCGGTGCGAACACTGAAGCTTTCTTT	CASSEPGANTEAFF
TRBV28	TRBJ2-2	-	-	TGTGCCAGCAGTTCCTGGAGCGATACGAACACCGGGGAGCTGTTTTTT	CASSSWSDTNTGELFF
TRBV5-4	TRBJ2-2	TRBD2	few	TGTGCCAGCAGCTTGGCGTTAGCGGGAGGGACCGGGGAGCTGTTTTTT	CASSLALAGGTGELFF
TRBV7-3	TRBJ2-3	TRBD2	-	TGTGCCAGCAGCTTTAGCGGGGCCCACACAGATACGCAGTATTTT	CASSFSGAHTDTQYF
TRBV11-3	TRBJ2-1	-	-	TGTGCCAGCAGCTTTCGGGCTAATAGGGAGCAGTTCTTC	CASSFRANREQFF
TRBV7-3	TRBJ2-3	-	-	TGTGCCAGCAGCCCCTTTCAGAGCACAGATACGCAGTATTTT	CASSPFQSTDTQYF
TRBV7-2	TRBJ2-3	TRBD2	-	TGTGCCAGCAGCCCTCGCGAAAGAAGCGGGAGCCGGGGAGATACGCAGTATTTT	CASSPRERSGSRGDTQYF
TRBV5-1	TRBJ2-1	-	many	TGCGCCAGCAGCGTATTAGCAGGTGACAATGAGCAGTTCTTC	CASSVLAGDNEQFF
TRBV28	TRBJ1-5	TRBD1	-	TGTGCCAGCAGTTCCGGGACAGATGGGCACAATCAGCCCCAGCATTTT	CASSSGTDGHNQPQHF
TRBV6-1	TRBJ1-1	-	-	TGTGCCAGCAGTGGCGGACGGGTCCATGAAGCTTTCTTT	CASSGGRVHEAFF
TRBV28	TRBJ1-6	TRBD1	-	TGTGCCAGCAGCTCTAGACAGGGGAATTCACCCCTCCACTTT	CASSSRQGNSPLHF
TRBV27	TRBJ2-2	-	once	TGTGCCAGCAGTCAATACAGGGACACCGGGGAGCTGTTTTTT	CASSQYRDTGELFF
TRBV7-2	TRBJ1-5	-	-	TGTGCCAGCAGCTTGGGGGGGGCCCAGCATTTT	CASSLGGAQHF
TRBV28	TRBJ2-7	-	-	TGTGCCAGCAGTTTGATACAACCCTATCTACTCGGCGAGCAGTACTTC	CASSLIQPYLLGEQYF
TRBV28	TRBJ2-1	-	-	TGTGCCAGCAGCCCTAGACGGGGGATTAGTTTGGACAATGAGCAGTTCTTC	CASSPRRGISLDNEQFF
TRBV7-2	TRBJ2-3	-	-	TGTGCCAGCAGCTTATTGGCGGAAACAGATACGCAGTATTTT	CASSLLAETDTQYF
TRBV5-1	TRBJ1-1	-	once	TGCGCCAGCACTTCGGGAGCAGCGGCGAACACTGAAGCTTTCTTT	CASTSGAAANTEAFF
TRBV7-9	TRBJ2-1	TRBD2	-	TGTGCCAGCAGCCCCCCCGGACTAGCGGAGACGCAGTTCTTC	CASSPPGLAETQFF
TRBV7-3	TRBJ2-2	-	-	TGTGCCAGCAGCTTAAATCGGGGGCGGAACACCGGGGAGCTGTTTTTT	CASSLNRGRNTGELFF
TRBV7-9	TRBJ1-1	TRBD1	-	TGTGCCAGCAGCCCCCGGACAGGAATGAACACTGAAGCTTTCTTT	CASSPRTGMNTEAFF
TRBV6-1	TRBJ1-4	-	few	TGTGCCAGCAGTGACGGACGGACCCCTAATGAAAAACTGTTTTTT	CASSDGRTPNEKLFF
TRBV6-1	TRBJ2-1	TRBD2	-	TGTGCCAGCAGTGAAGCAAGCGGGGGTAGCTCCTACAATGAGCAGTTCTTC	CASSEASGGSSYNEQFF
TRBV10-3	TRBJ1-2	-	-	TGTGCCACCCGGCGAGGCAACAGGGACTATGGCTACATCTTC	CATRRGNRDYGYIF
TRBV5-8	TRBJ1-1	-	-	TGTGCCAGCAGCTACGACACTGAAGCTTTCTTT	CASSYDTEAFF
TRBV11-2	TRBJ2-5	TRBD2	-	TGTGCCAGCAGCTTAATAGGACTAGCGGGAGTTGAGACCCAGTACTTC	CASSLIGLAGVETQYF
TRBV2	TRBJ2-4	TRBD2	-	TGTGCCAGCATCCCAGGGACTAGCGGGAGAAACATTCAGTACTTC	CASIPGTSGRNIQYF
TRBV4-1	TRBJ2-7	-	-	TGCGCCAGCAGCCGACCGGACAGTTCCTACGAGCAGTACTTC	CASSRPDSSYEQYF
TRBV5-6	TRBJ1-6	TRBD1	-	TGTGCCAGCAGCTGGGGGACAGGGGTTTCACCCCTCCACTTT	CASSWGTGVSPLHF
TRBV29-1	TRBJ2-7	-	many	TGCAGCGTACTAGTAACCCCGTACGAGCAGTACTTC	CSVLVTPYEQYF
TRBV2	TRBJ2-7	-	-	TGTGCCAGCAAGTGGGAACGTCTTTCCTACGAGCAGTACTTC	CASKWERLSYEQYF
TRBV5-1	TRBJ2-5	TRBD1	-	TGCGCCAGCAGCTCCGATCCAGGGGGCGCGGGGGAGACCCAGTACTTC	CASSSDPGGAGETQYF
TRBV21-1	TRBJ2-3	-	-	TGTGCCAGCGACAGGGGTACAGATACGCAGTATTTT	CASDRGTDTQYF
TRBV5-5	TRBJ1-3	-	-	TGTGCCAGCAGGAGCGGGAGGCAGGGAAACACCATATATTTT	CASRSGRQGNTIYF